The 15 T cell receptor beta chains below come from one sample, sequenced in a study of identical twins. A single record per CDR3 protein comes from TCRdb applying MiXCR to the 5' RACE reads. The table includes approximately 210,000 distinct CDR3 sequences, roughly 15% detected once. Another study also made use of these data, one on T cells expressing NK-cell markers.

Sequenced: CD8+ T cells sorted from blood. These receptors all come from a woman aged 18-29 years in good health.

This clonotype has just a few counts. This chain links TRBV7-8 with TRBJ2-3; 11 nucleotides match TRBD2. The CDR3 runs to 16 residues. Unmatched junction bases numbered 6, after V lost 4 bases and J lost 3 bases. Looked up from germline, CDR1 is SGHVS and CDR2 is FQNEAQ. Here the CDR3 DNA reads TGTGCCAGCAGCTCCCTAGCGGGGGGACGGACAGATACGCAGTATTTT. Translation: CASSSLAGGRTDTQYF.

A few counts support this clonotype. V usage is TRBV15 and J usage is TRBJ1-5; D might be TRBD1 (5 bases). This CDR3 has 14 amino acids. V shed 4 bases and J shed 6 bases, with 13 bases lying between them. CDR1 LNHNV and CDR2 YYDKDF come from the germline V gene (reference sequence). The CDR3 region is CATSIKGAGQPQHF. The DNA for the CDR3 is TGTGCCACCAGCATAAAAGGGGCTGGTCAGCCCCAGCATTTT.

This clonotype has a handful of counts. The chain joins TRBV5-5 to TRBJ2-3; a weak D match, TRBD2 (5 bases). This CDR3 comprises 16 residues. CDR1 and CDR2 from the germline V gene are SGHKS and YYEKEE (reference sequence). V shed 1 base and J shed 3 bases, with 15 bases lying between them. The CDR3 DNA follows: TGTGCCAGCAGCTTGTTTTTGGGGAGTGGTACAGATACGCAGTATTTT. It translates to CASSLFLGSGTDTQYF. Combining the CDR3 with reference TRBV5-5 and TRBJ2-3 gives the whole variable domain DAGVTQSPTHLIKTRGQQVTLRCSPISGHKSVSWYQQVLGQGPQFIFQYYEKEERGRGNFPDRFSARQFPNYSSELNVNALLLGDSALYLCASSLFLGSGTDTQYFGPGTRLTVL.

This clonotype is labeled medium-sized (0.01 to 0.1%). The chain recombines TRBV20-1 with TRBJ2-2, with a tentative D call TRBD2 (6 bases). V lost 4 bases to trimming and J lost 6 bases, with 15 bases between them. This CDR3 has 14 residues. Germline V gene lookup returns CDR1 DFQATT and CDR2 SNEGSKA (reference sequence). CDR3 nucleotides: TGCAGTGCTAAGGACGGAGGGGAGTCCGGGGAGCTGTTTTTT. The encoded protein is CSAKDGGESGELFF.

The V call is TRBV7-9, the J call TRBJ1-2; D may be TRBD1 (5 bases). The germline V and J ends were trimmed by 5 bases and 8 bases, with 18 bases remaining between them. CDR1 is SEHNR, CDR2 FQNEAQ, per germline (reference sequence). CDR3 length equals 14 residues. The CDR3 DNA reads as TGTGCCAGCAGCCTCGGGGCAGGGCCGGTCGGCTACACCTTC. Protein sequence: CASSLGAGPVGYTF. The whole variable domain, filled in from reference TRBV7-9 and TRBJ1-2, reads DTGVSQNPRHKITKRGQNVTFRCDPISEHNRLYWYRQTLGQGPEFLTYFQNEAQLEKSRLLSDRFSAERPKGSFSTLEIQRTEQGDSAMYLCASSLGAGPVGYTFGSGTRLTVV.

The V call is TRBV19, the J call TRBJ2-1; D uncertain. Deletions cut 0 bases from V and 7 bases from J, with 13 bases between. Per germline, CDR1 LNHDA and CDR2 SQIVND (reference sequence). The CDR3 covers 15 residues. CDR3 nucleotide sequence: TGTGCCAGTAGTATAGATCCTCCGGAGCAAAATGAGCAGTTCTTC. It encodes CASSIDPPEQNEQFF.

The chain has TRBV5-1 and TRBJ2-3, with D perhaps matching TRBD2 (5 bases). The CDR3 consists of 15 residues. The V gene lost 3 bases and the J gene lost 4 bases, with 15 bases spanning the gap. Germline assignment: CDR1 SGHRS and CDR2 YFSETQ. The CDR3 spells CASSSEDASADTQYF. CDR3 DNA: TGCGCCAGCAGCTCGGAGGACGCAAGCGCAGATACGCAGTATTTT.

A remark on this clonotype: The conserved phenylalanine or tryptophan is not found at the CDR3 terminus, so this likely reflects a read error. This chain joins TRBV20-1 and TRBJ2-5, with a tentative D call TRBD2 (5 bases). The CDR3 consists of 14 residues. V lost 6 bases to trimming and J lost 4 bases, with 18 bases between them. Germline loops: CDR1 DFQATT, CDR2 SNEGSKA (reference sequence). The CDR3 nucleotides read TGCAGTGCGGAACGGGGTCTCCGAGGAGAGACCCAGTACTTG. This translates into CSAERGLRGETQYL.

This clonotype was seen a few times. The CDR3: CASSHGIPTTNEQFF. CDR3 in DNA: TGTGCCAGCAGCCATGGAATCCCTACGACAAATGAGCAGTTCTTC. The chain combines TRBV7-9 with TRBJ2-1; unclear D gene. V was trimmed by 5 bases and J by 7 bases, leaving 18 bases between them. The CDR3 consists of 15 residues. Germline V lookup: CDR1 SEHNR, CDR2 FQNEAQ (reference sequence). Full variable domain (missing parts from reference TRBV7-9 and TRBJ2-1): DTGVSQNPRHKITKRGQNVTFRCDPISEHNRLYWYRQTLGQGPEFLTYFQNEAQLEKSRLLSDRFSAERPKGSFSTLEIQRTEQGDSAMYLCASSHGIPTTNEQFFGPGTRLTVL.

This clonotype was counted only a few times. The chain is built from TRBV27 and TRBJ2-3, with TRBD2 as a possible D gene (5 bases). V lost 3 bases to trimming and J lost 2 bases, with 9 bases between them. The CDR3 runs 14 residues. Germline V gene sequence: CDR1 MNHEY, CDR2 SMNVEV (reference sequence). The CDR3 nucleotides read TGTGCCAGCAGTTTCTACGGGAACACAGATACGCAGTATTTT. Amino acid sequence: CASSFYGNTDTQYF.

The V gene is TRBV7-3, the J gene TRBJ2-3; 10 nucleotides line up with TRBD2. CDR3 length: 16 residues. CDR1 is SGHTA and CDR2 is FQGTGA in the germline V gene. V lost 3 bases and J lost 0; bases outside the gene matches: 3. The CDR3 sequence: CASSLSGGGSTDTQYF. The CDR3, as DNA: TGTGCCAGCAGCTTGAGCGGGGGGGGTAGCACAGATACGCAGTATTTT.

The CDR3 loop reads CASRQTSGRNYNEQFF. The CDR3 nucleotides read TGTGCCAGCAGACAAACTAGCGGGAGGAACTACAATGAGCAGTTCTTC. The chain combines TRBV3-1 with TRBJ2-1; 12 nucleotides align to TRBD2. This CDR3 contains 16 residues. Germline V lookup: CDR1 LGHDT, CDR2 YNNKEL (reference sequence). J was trimmed by 3 bases and V by 6 bases; bases with no gene match: 6.

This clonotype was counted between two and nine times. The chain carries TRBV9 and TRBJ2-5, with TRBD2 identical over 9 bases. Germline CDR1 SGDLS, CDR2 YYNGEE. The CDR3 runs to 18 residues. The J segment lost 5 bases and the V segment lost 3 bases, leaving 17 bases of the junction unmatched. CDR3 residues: CASSETSRLSGGRETQYF. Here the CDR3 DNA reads TGTGCCAGCAGCGAGACCTCCCGACTAAGCGGGGGGCGGGAGACCCAGTACTTC. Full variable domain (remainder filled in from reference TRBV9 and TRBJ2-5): DSGVTQTPKHLITATGQRVTLRCSPRSGDLSVYWYQQSLDQGLQFLIQYYNGEERAKGNILERFSAQQFPDLHSELNLSSLELGDSALYFCASSETSRLSGGRETQYFGPGTRLLVL.

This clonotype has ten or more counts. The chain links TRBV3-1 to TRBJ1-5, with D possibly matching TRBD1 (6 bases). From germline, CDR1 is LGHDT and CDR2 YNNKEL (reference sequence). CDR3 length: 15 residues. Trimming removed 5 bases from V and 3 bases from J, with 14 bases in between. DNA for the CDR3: TGTGCCAGCAGCTACGGACAGTTCGACAATCAGCCCCAGCATTTT. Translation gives CASSYGQFDNQPQHF.

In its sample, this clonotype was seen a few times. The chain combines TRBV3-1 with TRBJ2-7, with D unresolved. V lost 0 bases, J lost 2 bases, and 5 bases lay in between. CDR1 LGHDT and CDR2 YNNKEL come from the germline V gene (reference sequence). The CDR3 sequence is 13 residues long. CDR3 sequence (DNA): TGTGCCAGCAGCCAAGACAGCCCCTACGAGCAGTACTTC. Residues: CASSQDSPYEQYF.